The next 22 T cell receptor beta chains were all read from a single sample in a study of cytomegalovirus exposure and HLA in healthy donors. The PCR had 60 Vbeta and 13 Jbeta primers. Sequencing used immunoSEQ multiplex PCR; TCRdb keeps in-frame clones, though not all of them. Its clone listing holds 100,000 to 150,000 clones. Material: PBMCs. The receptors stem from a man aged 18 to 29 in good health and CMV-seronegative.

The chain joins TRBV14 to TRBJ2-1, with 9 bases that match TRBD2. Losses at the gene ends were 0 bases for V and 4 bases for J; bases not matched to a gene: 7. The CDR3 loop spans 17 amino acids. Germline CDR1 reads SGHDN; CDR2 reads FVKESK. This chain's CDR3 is CASSQDNLAGFYNEQFF. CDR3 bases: TGTGCCAGCAGCCAAGATAATCTAGCGGGGTTTTACAATGAGCAGTTCTTC.

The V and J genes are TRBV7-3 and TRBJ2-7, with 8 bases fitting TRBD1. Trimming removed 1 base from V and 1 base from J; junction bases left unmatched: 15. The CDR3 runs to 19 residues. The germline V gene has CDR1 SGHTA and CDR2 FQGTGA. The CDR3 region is CASSLRGPGGTGKSYEQYF. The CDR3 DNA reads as TGTGCCAGCAGCTTAAGAGGGCCAGGAGGGACAGGCAAATCCTACGAGCAGTACTTC.

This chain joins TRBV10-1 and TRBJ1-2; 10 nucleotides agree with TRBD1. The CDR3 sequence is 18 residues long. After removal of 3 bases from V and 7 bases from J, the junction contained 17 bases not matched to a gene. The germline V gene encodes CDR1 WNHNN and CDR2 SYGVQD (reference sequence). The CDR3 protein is CASSDERTGGSRLGGYTF. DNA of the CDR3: TGCGCCAGCAGTGATGAGCGGACAGGGGGTTCGAGGTTAGGTGGCTACACCTTC.

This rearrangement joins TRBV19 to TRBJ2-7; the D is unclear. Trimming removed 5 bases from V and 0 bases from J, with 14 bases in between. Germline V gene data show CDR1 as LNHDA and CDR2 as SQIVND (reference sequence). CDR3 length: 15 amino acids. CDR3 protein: CASSAQVMLSYEQYF. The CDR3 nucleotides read TGTGCCAGTAGTGCTCAGGTGATGCTCTCCTACGAGCAGTACTTC.

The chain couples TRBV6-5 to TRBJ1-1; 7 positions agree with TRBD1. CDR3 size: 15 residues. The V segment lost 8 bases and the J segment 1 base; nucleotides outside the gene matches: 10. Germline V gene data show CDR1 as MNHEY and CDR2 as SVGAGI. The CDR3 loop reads CASHKTGAPNTEAFF. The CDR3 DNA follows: TGTGCCAGCCACAAAACAGGGGCCCCGAACACTGAAGCTTTCTTT.

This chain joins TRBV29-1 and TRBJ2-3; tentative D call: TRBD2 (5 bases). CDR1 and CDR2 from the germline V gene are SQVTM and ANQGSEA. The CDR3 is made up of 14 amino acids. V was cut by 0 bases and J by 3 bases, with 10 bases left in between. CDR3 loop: CSVEESRGTDTQYF. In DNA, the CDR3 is TGCAGCGTTGAAGAGAGCCGGGGTACAGATACGCAGTATTTT.

CDR3 in amino acids: CASSLYGRQGRYTF. CDR3 sequence (DNA): TGTGCCAGCAGTTTATACGGGCGGCAGGGGCGCTACACCTTC. The chain links TRBV27 to TRBJ1-2; maybe TRBD1 (6 bases). Trimming cost V 1 base and J 9 bases, with 15 bases left between them. CDR3 size: 14 residues. The germline V gene has CDR1 MNHEY and CDR2 SMNVEV (reference sequence).

The CDR3 nucleotides read TGTGCCAGCAGCCCCTGGACTGGAACATACAATGAGCAGTTCTTC. It specifies CASSPWTGTYNEQFF. The chain couples TRBV7-9 to TRBJ2-1, with a possible D match to TRBD2 (5 bases). Looked up from germline, CDR1 is SEHNR and CDR2 is FQNEAQ (reference sequence). The CDR3 consists of 15 residues. Between the trimmed V and J ends, which lost 5 bases and 4 bases, there was a span of 15 bases.

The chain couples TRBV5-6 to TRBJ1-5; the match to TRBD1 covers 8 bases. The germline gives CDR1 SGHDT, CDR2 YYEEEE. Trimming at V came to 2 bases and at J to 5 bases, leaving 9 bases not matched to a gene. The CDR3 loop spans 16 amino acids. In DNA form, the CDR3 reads TGTGCCAGCAGCTTAAACGACAGGGGCGCTGATCAGCCCCAGCATTTT. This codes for CASSLNDRGADQPQHF.

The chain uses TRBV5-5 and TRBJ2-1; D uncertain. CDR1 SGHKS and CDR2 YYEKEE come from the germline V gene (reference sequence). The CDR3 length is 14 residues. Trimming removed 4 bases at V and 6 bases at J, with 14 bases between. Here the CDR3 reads CASSEIRLGNEQFF. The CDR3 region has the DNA TGTGCCAGCAGCGAAATTAGACTGGGCAATGAGCAGTTCTTC.

CDR3 bases: TGTGCCAGCAGCCCAGAACCGGGACACGATGAGCAGTTCTTC. Protein sequence: CASSPEPGHDEQFF. The chain employs TRBV5-4 and TRBJ2-1; D perhaps matches TRBD1 (6 bases). The CDR3 covers 14 residues. Per the germline V gene, CDR1 is SGHNT and CDR2 is YYREEE (reference sequence). The V gene lost 4 bases and the J gene lost 8 bases, with 16 bases spanning the gap.

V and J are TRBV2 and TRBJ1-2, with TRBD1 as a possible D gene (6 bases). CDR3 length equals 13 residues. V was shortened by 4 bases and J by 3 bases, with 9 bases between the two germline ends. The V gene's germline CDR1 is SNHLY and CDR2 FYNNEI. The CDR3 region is CASSGQADYGYTF. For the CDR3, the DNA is TGTGCCAGCAGTGGACAGGCCGACTATGGCTACACCTTC.

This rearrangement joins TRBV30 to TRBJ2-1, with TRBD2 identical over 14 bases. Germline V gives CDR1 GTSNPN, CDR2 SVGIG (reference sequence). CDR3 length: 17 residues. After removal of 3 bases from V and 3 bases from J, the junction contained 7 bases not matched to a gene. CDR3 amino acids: CAWRGTSGRIFYNEQFF. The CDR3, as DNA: TGTGCCTGGAGGGGGACTAGCGGGAGAATTTTCTACAATGAGCAGTTCTTC.

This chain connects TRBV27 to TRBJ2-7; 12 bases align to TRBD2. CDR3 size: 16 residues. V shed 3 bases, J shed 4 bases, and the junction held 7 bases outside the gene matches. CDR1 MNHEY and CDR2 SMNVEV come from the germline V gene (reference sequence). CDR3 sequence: CASSFPTTSGGYEQYF. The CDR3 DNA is TGTGCCAGCAGTTTTCCGACGACTAGCGGGGGTTACGAGCAGTACTTC.

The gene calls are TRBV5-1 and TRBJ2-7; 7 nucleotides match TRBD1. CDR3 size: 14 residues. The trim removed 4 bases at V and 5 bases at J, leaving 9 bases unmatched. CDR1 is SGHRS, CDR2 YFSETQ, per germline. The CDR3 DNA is TGCGCCAGCAGCCCCGGACAGGAAGTTAACGAGCAGTACTTC. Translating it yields CASSPGQEVNEQYF.

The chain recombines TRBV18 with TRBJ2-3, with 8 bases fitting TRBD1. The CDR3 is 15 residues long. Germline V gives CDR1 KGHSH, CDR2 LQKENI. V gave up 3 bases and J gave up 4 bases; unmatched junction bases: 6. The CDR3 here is CASSPSQGAADTQYF. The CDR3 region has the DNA TGTGCCAGCTCACCCTCGCAGGGGGCGGCAGATACGCAGTATTTT. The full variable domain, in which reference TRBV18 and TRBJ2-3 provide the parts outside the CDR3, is NAGVMQNPRHLVRRRGQEARLRCSPMKGHSHVYWYRQLPEEGLKFMVYLQKENIIDESGMPKERFSAEFPKEGPSILRIQQVVRGDSAAYFCASSPSQGAADTQYFGPGTRLTVL.

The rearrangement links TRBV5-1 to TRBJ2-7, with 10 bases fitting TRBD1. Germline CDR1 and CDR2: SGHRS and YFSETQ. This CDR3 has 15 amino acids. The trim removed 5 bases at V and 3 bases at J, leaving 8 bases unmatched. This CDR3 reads CASRSPGTGVYEQYF. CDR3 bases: TGCGCCAGCAGGTCCCCCGGGACAGGGGTCTACGAGCAGTACTTC.

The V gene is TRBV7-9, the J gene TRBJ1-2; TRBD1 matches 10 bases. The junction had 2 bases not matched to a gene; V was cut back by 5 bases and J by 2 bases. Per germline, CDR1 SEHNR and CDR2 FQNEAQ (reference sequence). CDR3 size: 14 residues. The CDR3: CASSLTGGNYGYTF. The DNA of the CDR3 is TGTGCCAGCAGCCTGACAGGGGGCAACTATGGCTACACCTTC.

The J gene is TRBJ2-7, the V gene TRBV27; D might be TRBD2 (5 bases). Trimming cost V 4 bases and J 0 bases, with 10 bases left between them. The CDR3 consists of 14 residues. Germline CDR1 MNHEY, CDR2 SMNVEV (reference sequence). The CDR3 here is CASSWTQSSYEQYF. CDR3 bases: TGTGCCAGCAGTTGGACTCAAAGCTCCTACGAGCAGTACTTC.

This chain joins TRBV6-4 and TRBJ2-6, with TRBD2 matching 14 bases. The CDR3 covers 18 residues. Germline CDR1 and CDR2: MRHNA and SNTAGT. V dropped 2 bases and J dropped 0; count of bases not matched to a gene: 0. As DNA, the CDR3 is TGTGCCAGCAGTGACGGGACTAGCGGGAGCTCTGGGGCCAACGTCCTGACTTTC. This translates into CASSDGTSGSSGANVLTF.

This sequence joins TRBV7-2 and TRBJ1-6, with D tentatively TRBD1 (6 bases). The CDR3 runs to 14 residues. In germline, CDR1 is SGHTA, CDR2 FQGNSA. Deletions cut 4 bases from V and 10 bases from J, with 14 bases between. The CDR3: CASSSDRWGSPLHF. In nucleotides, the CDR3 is TGTGCCAGCAGCTCTGACAGGTGGGGCTCACCCCTCCACTTT.

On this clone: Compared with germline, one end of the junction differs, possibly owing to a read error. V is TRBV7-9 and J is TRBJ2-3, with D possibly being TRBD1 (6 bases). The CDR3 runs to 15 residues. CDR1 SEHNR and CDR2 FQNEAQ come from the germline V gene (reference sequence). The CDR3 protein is CASTKGPPRTETQYF. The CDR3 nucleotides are TGTGCCAGCACCAAGGGTCCCCCAAGGACAGAAACGCAGTATTTT.